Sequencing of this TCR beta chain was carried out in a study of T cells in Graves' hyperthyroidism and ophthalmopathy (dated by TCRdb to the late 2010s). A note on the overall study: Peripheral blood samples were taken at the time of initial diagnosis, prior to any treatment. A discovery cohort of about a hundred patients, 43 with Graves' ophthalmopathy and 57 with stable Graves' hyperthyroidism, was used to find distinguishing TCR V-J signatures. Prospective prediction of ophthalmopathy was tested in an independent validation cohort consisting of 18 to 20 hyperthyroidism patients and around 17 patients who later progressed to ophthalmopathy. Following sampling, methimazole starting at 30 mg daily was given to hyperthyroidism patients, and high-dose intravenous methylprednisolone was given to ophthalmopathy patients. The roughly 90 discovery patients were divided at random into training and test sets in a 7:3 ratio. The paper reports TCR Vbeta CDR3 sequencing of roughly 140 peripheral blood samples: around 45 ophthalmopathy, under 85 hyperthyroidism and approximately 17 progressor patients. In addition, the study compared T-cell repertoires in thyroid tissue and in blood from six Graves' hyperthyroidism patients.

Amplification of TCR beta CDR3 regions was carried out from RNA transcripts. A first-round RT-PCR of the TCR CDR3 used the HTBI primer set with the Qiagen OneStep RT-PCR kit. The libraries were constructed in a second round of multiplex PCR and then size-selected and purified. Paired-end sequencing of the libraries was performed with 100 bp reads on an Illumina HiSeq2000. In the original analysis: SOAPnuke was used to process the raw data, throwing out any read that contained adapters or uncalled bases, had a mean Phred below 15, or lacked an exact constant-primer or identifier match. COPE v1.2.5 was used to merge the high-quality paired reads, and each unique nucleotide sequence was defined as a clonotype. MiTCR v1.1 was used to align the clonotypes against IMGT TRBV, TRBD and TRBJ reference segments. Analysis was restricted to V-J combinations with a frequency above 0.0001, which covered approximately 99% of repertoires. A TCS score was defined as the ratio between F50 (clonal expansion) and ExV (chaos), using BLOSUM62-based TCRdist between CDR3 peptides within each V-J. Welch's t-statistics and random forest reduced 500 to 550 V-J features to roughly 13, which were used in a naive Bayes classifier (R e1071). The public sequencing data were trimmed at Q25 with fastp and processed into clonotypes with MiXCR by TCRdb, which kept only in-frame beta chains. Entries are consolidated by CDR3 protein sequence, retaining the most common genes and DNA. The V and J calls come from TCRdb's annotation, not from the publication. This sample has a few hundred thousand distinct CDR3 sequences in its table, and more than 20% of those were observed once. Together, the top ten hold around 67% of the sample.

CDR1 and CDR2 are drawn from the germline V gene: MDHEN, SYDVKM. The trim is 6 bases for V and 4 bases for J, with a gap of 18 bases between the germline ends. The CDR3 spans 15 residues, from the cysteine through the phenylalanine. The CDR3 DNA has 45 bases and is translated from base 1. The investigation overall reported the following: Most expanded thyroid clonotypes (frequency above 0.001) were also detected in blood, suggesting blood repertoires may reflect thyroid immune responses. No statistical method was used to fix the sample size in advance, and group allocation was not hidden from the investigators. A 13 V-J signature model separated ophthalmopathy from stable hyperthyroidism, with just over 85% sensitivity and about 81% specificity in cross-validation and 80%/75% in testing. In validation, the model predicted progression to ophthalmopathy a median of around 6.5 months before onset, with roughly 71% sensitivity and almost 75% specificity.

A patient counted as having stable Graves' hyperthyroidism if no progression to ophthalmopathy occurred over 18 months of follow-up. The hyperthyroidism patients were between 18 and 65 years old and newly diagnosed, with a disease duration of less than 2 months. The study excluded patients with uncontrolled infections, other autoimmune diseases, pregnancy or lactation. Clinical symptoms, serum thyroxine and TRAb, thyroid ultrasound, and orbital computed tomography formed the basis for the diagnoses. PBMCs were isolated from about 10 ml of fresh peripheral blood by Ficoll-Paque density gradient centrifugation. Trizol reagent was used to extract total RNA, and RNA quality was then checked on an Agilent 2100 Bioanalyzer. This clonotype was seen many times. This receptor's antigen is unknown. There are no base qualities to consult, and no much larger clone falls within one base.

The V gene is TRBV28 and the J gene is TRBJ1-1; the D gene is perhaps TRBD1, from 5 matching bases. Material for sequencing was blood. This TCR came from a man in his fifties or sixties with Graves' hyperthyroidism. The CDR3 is CASSRGGARGTEAFF. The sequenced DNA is TGTGCCAGCAGCCGAGGAGGGGCGAGGGGCACTGAAGCTTTCTTT. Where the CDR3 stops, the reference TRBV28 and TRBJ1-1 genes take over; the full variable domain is DVKVTQSSRYLVKRTGEKVFLECVQDMDHENMFWYRQDPGLGLRLIYFSYDVKMKEKGDIPEGYSVSREKKERFSLILESASTNQTSMYLCASSRGGARGTEAFFGQGTRLTVV.